The next 27 T cell receptor beta chains were all read from a single sample in a study of circulating and synovial CD4+ cells in juvenile arthritis. Sequencing used immunoSEQ multiplex PCR; TCRdb keeps in-frame clones, though not all of them. The sample carries 2,500 to 4,000 clones, approximately 77% recorded once. Material for sequencing was CD4+ T cells from synovial fluid. The receptor source for this set is a human donor with juvenile idiopathic arthritis.

J is TRBJ1-1 and V is TRBV7-2; D remains unclear. The V and J ends lost 10 bases and 4 bases respectively, with 22 bases between them. Germline V gene sequence: CDR1 SGHTA, CDR2 FQGNSA. The CDR3 has 15 amino acids. The CDR3 DNA reads TGTGCCACCCAGCTTGATATGACGGAGGGCACTGAAGCTTTCTTT. This gives the protein CATQLDMTEGTEAFF.

This chain links TRBV19 with TRBJ2-2; weak D call: TRBD2 (6 bases). The CDR3 is 20 residues long. V was cut by 6 bases and J by 3 bases, with 29 bases left in between. The germline V gene has CDR1 LNHDA and CDR2 SQIVND (reference sequence). The CDR3 loop is CASRASIHLRRERDTGELFF. The DNA of the CDR3 is TGTGCCAGTAGAGCTAGTATCCACCTGCGCCGGGAGCGAGACACCGGGGAGCTGTTTTTT. The whole variable domain, remainder taken from reference TRBV19 and TRBJ2-2, is DGGITQSPKYLFRKEGQNVTLSCEQNLNHDAMYWYRQDPGQGLRLIYYSQIVNDFQKGDIAEGYSVSREKKESFPLTVTSAQKNPTAFYLCASRASIHLRRERDTGELFFGEGSRLTVL.

The chain links TRBV9 to TRBJ1-3; TRBD1 might be the D (5 bases). V was cut by 0 bases and J by 4 bases, with 20 bases left in between. Per germline, CDR1 SGDLS and CDR2 YYNGEE. This CDR3 is 18 amino acids long. CDR3 bases: TGTGCCAGCAGCGTAGGATCCCAGGGCCTACTCTCAGGAAACACCATATATTTT. As protein: CASSVGSQGLLSGNTIYF.

Details on this clone: Germline and junction disagree at one end, which may indicate a read error. This chain links TRBV14 with TRBJ2-2, with TRBD1 matching over 7 bases. CDR3 length: 13 amino acids. Germline V gives CDR1 SGHDN, CDR2 FVKESK. CDR3 DNA sequence: TGTGCCAGCACCCAAGGGGGCCCCGGGGAGCTGTTTTTT. Its translation: CASTQGGPGELFF.

This chain connects TRBV5-1 to TRBJ1-1, with D perhaps matching TRBD1 (6 bases). Deletions cut 0 bases from V and 4 bases from J, with 13 bases between. There are 15 residues in the CDR3. CDR1 and CDR2 (germline): SGHRS, YFSETQ. This CDR3 reads CASSLETGGLTEAFF. The CDR3 DNA sequence: TGCGCCAGCAGCTTGGAAACGGGGGGGCTCACTGAAGCTTTCTTT. Full variable domain (missing parts from reference TRBV5-1 and TRBJ1-1): KAGVTQTPRYLIKTRGQQVTLSCSPISGHRSVSWYQQTPGQGLQFLFEYFSETQRNKGNFPGRFSGRQFSNSRSEMNVSTLELGDSALYLCASSLETGGLTEAFFGQGTRLTVV.

The chain combines TRBV6-5 with TRBJ1-2, with D maybe TRBD1 (5 bases). This CDR3 is built from 13 residues. In germline, CDR1 is MNHEY, CDR2 SVGAGI. With 4 bases removed from V and 0 bases from J, the gap between germline ends came to 6 bases. CDR3 sequence reads: CASSLDTNYGYTF. The CDR3 DNA sequence: TGTGCCAGCAGTTTGGACACTAACTATGGCTACACCTTC.

The V and J genes are TRBV19 and TRBJ1-2; the D gene is possibly TRBD1 (6 bases). Between the trimmed V and J ends, which lost 7 bases and 4 bases, there was a span of 10 bases. The length of the CDR3 is 12 residues. Germline CDR1 is LNHDA and CDR2 is SQIVND (reference sequence). This chain's CDR3 is CASKSGAYGYTF. As DNA, the CDR3 is TGTGCCAGTAAATCAGGGGCCTATGGCTACACCTTC.

The chain couples TRBV7-9 to TRBJ2-7; 7 bases are a match to TRBD2. CDR1 is SEHNR and CDR2 is FQNEAQ in the germline V gene (reference sequence). The CDR3 is 13 amino acids. With 0 bases clipped from V and 7 bases from J, the junction kept 3 bases outside the gene matches. The CDR3 reads CASSLAGGNEQYF. CDR3 DNA sequence: TGTGCCAGCAGCTTAGCGGGAGGGAATGAGCAGTACTTC. Combining the CDR3 with reference TRBV7-9 and TRBJ2-7 gives the whole variable domain DTGVSQNPRHKITKRGQNVTFRCDPISEHNRLYWYRQTLGQGPEFLTYFQNEAQLEKSRLLSDRFSAERPKGSFSTLEIQRTEQGDSAMYLCASSLAGGNEQYFGPGTRLTVT.

The chain employs TRBV27 and TRBJ2-1; 7 bases match TRBD1. The germline gives CDR1 MNHEY, CDR2 SMNVEV (reference sequence). Germline trimming cut 2 bases from V and 13 bases from J; bases unmatched to any gene: 8. The CDR3 length is 13 residues. The CDR3 region is CASSLQRGLDQFF. The CDR3 bases are TGTGCCAGCAGTTTACAGAGGGGGCTGGATCAGTTCTTC.

The V and J genes are TRBV4-3 and TRBJ2-3; 12 bases agree with TRBD2. The CDR3 is made up of 20 amino acids. V trimming: 2 bases; J trimming: 1 base; junction bases outside the gene matches: 13. Germline CDR1 LGHNA, CDR2 YSLEER. The CDR3 reads CASSQSPPTSGSTGTDTQYF. DNA for the CDR3: TGCGCCAGCAGCCAATCCCCCCCGACTAGCGGGAGTACCGGCACAGATACGCAGTATTTT.

The chain carries TRBV19 and TRBJ2-7; D is undetermined. Per germline, CDR1 LNHDA and CDR2 SQIVND (reference sequence). This CDR3 has 17 amino acids. V was trimmed by 4 bases and J by 0 bases, leaving 19 bases between them. The CDR3 here is CASSTIIPPGGSYEQYF. The CDR3 coding sequence is TGTGCCAGTAGTACAATAATCCCACCGGGTGGCTCCTACGAGCAGTACTTC.

The chain joins TRBV5-5 to TRBJ1-2; a possible D gene is TRBD1 (6 bases). Trimming took 1 base from V and 5 from J, leaving 9 bases between them. The CDR3 sequence is 13 residues long. CDR1 and CDR2 (germline): SGHKS, YYEKEE (reference sequence). The CDR3 DNA reads TGTGCCAGCAGCTTGTTGGACAGTTATGGCTACACCTTC. Translation: CASSLLDSYGYTF.

This chain links TRBV2 with TRBJ1-6, with 10 bases fitting TRBD1. J was trimmed by 7 bases and V by 7 bases; bases with no gene match: 7. Per the germline V gene, CDR1 is SNHLY and CDR2 is FYNNEI. This CDR3 is built from 15 residues. The CDR3 reads CASTGRTGGNSPLHF. DNA for the CDR3: TGTGCCAGCACCGGAAGGACAGGGGGAAATTCACCCCTCCACTTT.

The DNA of the CDR3 is TGTGCCAGCAGTGTACAGGGGCCCGGGGAGCTGTTTTTT. Its protein product is CASSVQGPGELFF. The gene calls are TRBV6-1 and TRBJ2-2; 7 bases map to TRBD1. From germline, CDR1 is MNHNS and CDR2 SASEGT. The V gene end was trimmed by 4 bases and the J gene end by 6 bases; junction bases not matched to a gene: 2. The CDR3 has 13 residues.

The chain combines TRBV11-1 with TRBJ2-7; no clear D. This CDR3 region has 15 residues. Trimming left V 1 base short and J 0 bases short, with 10 bases between. Germline CDR1 and CDR2: SGHAT and FQDESV (reference sequence). In DNA form, the CDR3 reads TGTGCCAGCAGCTTAGGAATGTCTAGCTCCTACGAGCAGTACTTC. Protein sequence: CASSLGMSSSYEQYF.

V usage is TRBV5-6 and J usage is TRBJ2-2; 8 bases agree with TRBD2. Germline CDR1 is SGHDT and CDR2 is YYEEEE. J was trimmed by 1 base and V by 4 bases; bases with no gene match: 3. The CDR3 runs 15 residues. In nucleotides, the CDR3 is TGTGCCAGCAGCCAAGCGGGAGTGAACACCGGGGAGCTGTTTTTT. Its translation is CASSQAGVNTGELFF.

In DNA form, the CDR3 reads TGTGCCAGCAGTTTTGGGACAGGGGGCAACTACGAGCAGTACTTC. This codes for CASSFGTGGNYEQYF. The chain carries TRBV27 and TRBJ2-7, with 12 bases lining up with TRBD1. Germline V gene sequence: CDR1 MNHEY, CDR2 SMNVEV (reference sequence). The V segment lost 3 bases and the J segment 3 bases; nucleotides outside the gene matches: 3. CDR3 length: 15 amino acids.

In DNA, the CDR3 is TGTGCCAGCTCACCGGGGGGATACGAGCAGTACTTC. It codes for CASSPGGYEQYF. The V call is TRBV18, the J call TRBJ2-5; D perhaps matches TRBD2 (6 bases). The J call may be mistaken, given a closer DNA end match to TRBJ2-7. There are 12 residues in the CDR3. CDR1 and CDR2 from the germline V gene are KGHSH and LQKENI.

This clone was seen just once. This chain connects TRBV28 to TRBJ1-1; no definite D call. V lost 6 bases and J lost 7, with 12 bases in between. Germline CDR1 and CDR2: MDHEN and SYDVKM. This CDR3 has 12 residues. The CDR3 DNA sequence: TGTGCCAGCAGCCCCTTTGGGCGTGAAGCTTTCTTT. Protein: CASSPFGREAFF.

The CDR3 DNA follows: TGTGCCAGCAGCTTAATGGGCCAGGGGGCCCAAGAGACCCAGTACTTC. Translated, it gives CASSLMGQGAQETQYF. The chain uses TRBV7-6 and TRBJ2-5; TRBD1 matches at 8 bases. With 2 bases clipped from V and 1 base from J, the junction kept 6 bases outside the gene matches. This CDR3 has 16 amino acids. CDR1 and CDR2 (germline): SGHVS, FNYEAQ.

V and J are TRBV10-2 and TRBJ2-1; TRBD2 matches 8 bases. The CDR3 has 15 residues. CDR1 WSHSY and CDR2 SAAADI come from the germline V gene. V lost 7 bases and J lost 4; bases outside the gene matches: 9. The DNA of the CDR3 is TGCGCCAGCAAGACGGGAGGGCTAATATACAATGAGCAGTTCTTC. Translated: CASKTGGLIYNEQFF.

This clone occurred a few times. V and J are TRBV7-2 and TRBJ1-2, with D possibly being TRBD1 (5 bases). V was cut by 2 bases and J by 2 bases, with 6 bases left in between. The CDR3 consists of 13 residues. Germline-derived CDR1 and CDR2 are SGHTA and FQGNSA. CDR3 sequence (DNA): TGTGCCAGCAGCTTACAGGGAAACTATGGCTACACCTTC. Protein product: CASSLQGNYGYTF. Full variable domain (rest looked up from reference TRBV7-2 and TRBJ1-2): GAGVSQSPSNKVTEKGKDVELRCDPISGHTALYWYRQSLGQGLEFLIYFQGNSAPDKSGLPSDRFSAERTGGSVSTLTIQRTQQEDSAVYLCASSLQGNYGYTFGSGTRLTVV.

The chain is built from TRBV11-1 and TRBJ2-1; TRBD1 aligns across 12 bases. The CDR3 length is 15 residues. Germline values: CDR1 SGHAT, CDR2 FQDESV (reference sequence). The J segment lost 7 bases and the V segment lost 5 bases, leaving 6 bases of the junction unmatched. The CDR3 here is CASSPGQGAKNEQFF. CDR3 DNA sequence: TGTGCCAGCAGCCCGGGACAGGGGGCTAAGAATGAGCAGTTCTTC.

CDR3 nucleotides: TGTGCCAGCAGCCCCCAGGGGGCATCTGAAGCTTTCTTT. As protein: CASSPQGASEAFF. The rearrangement joins TRBV7-3 to TRBJ1-1, with TRBD1 matching 8 bases. V lost 5 bases to trimming and J lost 6 bases; unmatched junction nucleotides: 5. This CDR3 spans 13 amino acids. The germline gives CDR1 SGHTA, CDR2 FQGTGA.

The chain recombines TRBV19 with TRBJ1-1; weak D call: TRBD1 (5 bases). V dropped 6 bases and J dropped 5 bases, with 16 bases sitting between them. Germline V gene data show CDR1 as LNHDA and CDR2 as SQIVND (reference sequence). The CDR3 covers 14 residues. This CDR3 reads CASSTPGFGTEAFF. The DNA of the CDR3 is TGTGCCAGTAGCACACCAGGGTTTGGGACTGAAGCTTTCTTT.

This clone was seen only once. This rearrangement joins TRBV16 to TRBJ1-1, with TRBD1 as a possible D gene (5 bases). This CDR3 has 14 amino acids. Germline V lookup: CDR1 KGHSY, CDR2 FQNENV. Deletions cut 0 bases from V and 7 bases from J, with 12 bases between. The CDR3 nucleotides read TGTGCCAGCAGCCAATCGAGGGCCGGGGGTGAAGCTTTCTTT. Protein product: CASSQSRAGGEAFF.

The chain couples TRBV10-3 to TRBJ1-2, with 8 nucleotides matching TRBD1. Germline loops: CDR1 ENHRY, CDR2 SYGVKD. V lost 6 bases to trimming and J lost 5 bases; unmatched junction nucleotides: 5. The CDR3 length is 13 residues. For the CDR3, the DNA is TGTGCCATCAGCTTGACAGGGGAATATGGCTACACCTTC. This encodes CAISLTGEYGYTF.